The following is a T cell receptor beta chain sequence with its context. These data are taken from a study of blood T cell repertoires in COVID-19. V was pared by 6 bases and J by 2 bases, with 19 bases between. Germline V gene lookup returns CDR1 SGHTA and CDR2 FQGNSA. The CDR3 has 17 amino acids. Profiled with immunoSEQ multiplex PCR; TCRdb holds only in-frame clones, not every one. The table has approximately 240,000 clones, around 80% seen once. The V call is TRBV7-2, the J call TRBJ2-2; D may be TRBD2 (6 bases). The sequencing input was peripheral blood. This receptor was identified in a woman aged 40 to 50 who had recovered from COVID-19. Written as DNA, the CDR3 is TGTGCCAGCAGAATTGGGACCGGGACTCAAAACACCGGGGAGCTGTTTTTT. Its protein product is CASRIGTGTQNTGELFF.